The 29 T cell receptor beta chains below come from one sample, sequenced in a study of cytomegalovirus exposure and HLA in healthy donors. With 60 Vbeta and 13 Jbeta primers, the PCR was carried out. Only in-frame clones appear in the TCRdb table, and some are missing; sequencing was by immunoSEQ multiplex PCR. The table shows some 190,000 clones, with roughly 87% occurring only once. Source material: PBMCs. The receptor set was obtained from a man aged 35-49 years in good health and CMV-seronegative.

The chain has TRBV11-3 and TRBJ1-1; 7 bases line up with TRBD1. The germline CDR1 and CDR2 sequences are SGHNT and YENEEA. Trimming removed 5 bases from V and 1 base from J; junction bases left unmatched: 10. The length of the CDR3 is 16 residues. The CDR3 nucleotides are TGTGCCAGCAGCCCATTCGCGGGGACAGCGAACACTGAAGCTTTCTTT. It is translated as CASSPFAGTANTEAFF.

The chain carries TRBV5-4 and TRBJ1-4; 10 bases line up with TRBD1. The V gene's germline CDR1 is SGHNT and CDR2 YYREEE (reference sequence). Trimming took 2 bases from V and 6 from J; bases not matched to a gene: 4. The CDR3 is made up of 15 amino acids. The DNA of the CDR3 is TGTGCCAGCAGCTTCACGGGACAGGGGTATGAAAAACTGTTTTTT. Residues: CASSFTGQGYEKLFF.

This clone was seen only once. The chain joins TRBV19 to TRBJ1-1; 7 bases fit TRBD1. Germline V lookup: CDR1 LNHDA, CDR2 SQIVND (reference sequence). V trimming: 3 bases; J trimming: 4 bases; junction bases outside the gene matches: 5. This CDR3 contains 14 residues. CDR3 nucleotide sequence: TGTGCCAGTAGTATCGTCTCAGGGGGCACTGAAGCTTTCTTT. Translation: CASSIVSGGTEAFF.

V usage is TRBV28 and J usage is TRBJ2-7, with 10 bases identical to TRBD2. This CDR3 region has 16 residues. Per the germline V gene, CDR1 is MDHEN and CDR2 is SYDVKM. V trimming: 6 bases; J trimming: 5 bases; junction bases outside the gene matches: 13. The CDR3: CASSLIPSSGSNEQYF. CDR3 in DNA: TGTGCCAGCAGCCTAATCCCCTCTAGCGGGAGTAACGAGCAGTACTTC.

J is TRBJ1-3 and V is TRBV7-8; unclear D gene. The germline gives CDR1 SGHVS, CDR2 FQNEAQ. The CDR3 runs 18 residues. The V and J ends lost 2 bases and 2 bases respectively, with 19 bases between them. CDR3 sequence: CASSLPQDAPSTGNTIYF. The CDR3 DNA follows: TGTGCCAGCAGCTTACCTCAGGACGCGCCTAGCACTGGAAACACCATATATTTT.

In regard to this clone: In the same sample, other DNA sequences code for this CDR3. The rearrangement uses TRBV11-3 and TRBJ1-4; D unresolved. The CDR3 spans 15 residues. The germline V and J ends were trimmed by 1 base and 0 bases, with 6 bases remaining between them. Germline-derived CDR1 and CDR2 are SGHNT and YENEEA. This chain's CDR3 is CASSLGGATNEKLFF. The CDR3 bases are TGTGCCAGCAGCTTAGGCGGGGCAACTAATGAAAAACTGTTTTTT.

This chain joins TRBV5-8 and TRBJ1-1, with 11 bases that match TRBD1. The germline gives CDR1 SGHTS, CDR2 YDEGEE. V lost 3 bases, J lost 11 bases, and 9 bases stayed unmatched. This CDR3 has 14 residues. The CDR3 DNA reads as TGTGCCAGCAGCTGGAGGGGACAGGGGGTTGTGGCTTTCTTT. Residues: CASSWRGQGVVAFF.

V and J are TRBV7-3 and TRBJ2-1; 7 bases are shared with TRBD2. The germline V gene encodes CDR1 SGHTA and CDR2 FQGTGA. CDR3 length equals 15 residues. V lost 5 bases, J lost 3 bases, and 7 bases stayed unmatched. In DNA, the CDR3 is TGTGCCAGCAGCGCCCGACTAGCTATCTACAATGAGCAGTTCTTC. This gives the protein CASSARLAIYNEQFF.

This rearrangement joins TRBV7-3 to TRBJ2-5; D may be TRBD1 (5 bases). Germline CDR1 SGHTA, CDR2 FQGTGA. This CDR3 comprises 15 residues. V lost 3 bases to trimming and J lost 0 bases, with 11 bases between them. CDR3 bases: TGTGCCAGCAGCTTGGGGCCAAGAAACCAAGAGACCCAGTACTTC. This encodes CASSLGPRNQETQYF.

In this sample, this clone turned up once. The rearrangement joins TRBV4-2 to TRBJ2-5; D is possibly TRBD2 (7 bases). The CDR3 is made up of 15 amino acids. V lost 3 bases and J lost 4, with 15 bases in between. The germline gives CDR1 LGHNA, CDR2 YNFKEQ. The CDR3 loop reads CASSQLGGLRETQYF. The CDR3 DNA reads TGTGCCAGCAGCCAGCTCGGGGGGCTTAGAGAGACCCAGTACTTC.

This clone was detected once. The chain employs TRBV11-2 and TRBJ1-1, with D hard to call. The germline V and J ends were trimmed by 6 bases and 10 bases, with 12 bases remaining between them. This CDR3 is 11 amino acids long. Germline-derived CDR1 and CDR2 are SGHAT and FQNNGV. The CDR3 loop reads CASRLKGGAFF. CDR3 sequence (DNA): TGTGCCAGCAGGTTGAAGGGAGGAGCTTTCTTT.

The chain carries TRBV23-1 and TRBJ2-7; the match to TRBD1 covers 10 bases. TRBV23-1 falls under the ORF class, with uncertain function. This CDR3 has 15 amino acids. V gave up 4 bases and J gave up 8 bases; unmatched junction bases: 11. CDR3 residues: CASSPRDRGRLKQYF. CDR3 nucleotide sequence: TGCGCCAGCAGTCCGCGGGACAGGGGACGACTGAAGCAGTACTTC.

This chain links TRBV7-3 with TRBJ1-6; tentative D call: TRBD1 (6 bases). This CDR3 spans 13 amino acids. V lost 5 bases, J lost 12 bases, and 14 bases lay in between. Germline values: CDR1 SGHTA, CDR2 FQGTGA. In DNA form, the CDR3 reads TGTGCCAGCAGCGGAACGGGGGGCTTACCCCTCCACTTT. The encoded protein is CASSGTGGLPLHF.

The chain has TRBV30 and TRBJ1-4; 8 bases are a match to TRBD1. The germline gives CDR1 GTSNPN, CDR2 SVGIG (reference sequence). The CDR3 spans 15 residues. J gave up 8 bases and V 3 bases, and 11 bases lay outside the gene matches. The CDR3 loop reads CAWRVRDRRNEKLFF. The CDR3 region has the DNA TGTGCCTGGAGGGTTAGGGACAGGCGAAACGAAAAACTGTTTTTT. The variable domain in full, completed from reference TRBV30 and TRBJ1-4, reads SQTIHQWPATLVQPVGSPLSLECTVEGTSNPNLYWYRQAAGRGLQLLFYSVGIGQISSEVPQNLSASRPQDRQFILSSKKLLLSDSGFYLCAWRVRDRRNEKLFFGSGTQLSVL.

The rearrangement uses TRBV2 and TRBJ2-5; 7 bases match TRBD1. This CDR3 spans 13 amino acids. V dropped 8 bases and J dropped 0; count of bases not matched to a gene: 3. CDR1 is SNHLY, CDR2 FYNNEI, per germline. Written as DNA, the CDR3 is TGTGCCAGCCGTGGACAGGACCAAGAGACCCAGTACTTC. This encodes CASRGQDQETQYF.

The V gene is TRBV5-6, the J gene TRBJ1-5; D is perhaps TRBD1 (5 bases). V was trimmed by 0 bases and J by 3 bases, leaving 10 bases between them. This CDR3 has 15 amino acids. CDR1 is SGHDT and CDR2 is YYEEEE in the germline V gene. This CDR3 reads CASSLEKGPNQPQHF. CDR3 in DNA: TGTGCCAGCAGCTTGGAAAAGGGGCCCAATCAGCCCCAGCATTTT.

The CDR3 is CASSYEGDTEAFF. The CDR3 nucleotides read TGTGCCAGCAGTTATGAAGGGGATACTGAAGCTTTCTTT. This chain connects TRBV6-5 to TRBJ1-1; possibly TRBD1 for D (5 bases). V dropped 3 bases and J dropped 5 bases, with 10 bases sitting between them. This CDR3 has 13 amino acids. Germline V gives CDR1 MNHEY, CDR2 SVGAGI.

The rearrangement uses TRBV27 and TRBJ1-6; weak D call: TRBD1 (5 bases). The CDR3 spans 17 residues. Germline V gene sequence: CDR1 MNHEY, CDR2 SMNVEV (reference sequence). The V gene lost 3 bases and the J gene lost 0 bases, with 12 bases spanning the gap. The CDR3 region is CASSFRESNSYNSPLHF. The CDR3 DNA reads TGTGCCAGCAGTTTCAGGGAAAGTAACTCCTATAATTCACCCCTCCACTTT.

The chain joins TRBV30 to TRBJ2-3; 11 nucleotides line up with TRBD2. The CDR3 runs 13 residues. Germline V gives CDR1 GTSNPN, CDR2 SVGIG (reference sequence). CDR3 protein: CASTSGSLDTQYF. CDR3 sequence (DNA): TGTGCTTCCACTAGCGGGAGTTTGGATACGCAGTATTTT. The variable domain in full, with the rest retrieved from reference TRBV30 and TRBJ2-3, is SQTIHQWPATLVQPVGSPLSLECTVEGTSNPNLYWYRQAAGRGLQLLFYSVGIGQISSEVPQNLSASRPQDRQFILSSKKLLLSDSGFYLCASTSGSLDTQYFGPGTRLTVL.

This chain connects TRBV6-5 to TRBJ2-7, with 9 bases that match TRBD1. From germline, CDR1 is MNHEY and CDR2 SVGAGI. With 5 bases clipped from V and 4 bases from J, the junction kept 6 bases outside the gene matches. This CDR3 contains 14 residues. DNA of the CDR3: TGTGCCAGCAGTGCCCGACAGGGGGGATACGAGCAGTACTTC. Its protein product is CASSARQGGYEQYF.

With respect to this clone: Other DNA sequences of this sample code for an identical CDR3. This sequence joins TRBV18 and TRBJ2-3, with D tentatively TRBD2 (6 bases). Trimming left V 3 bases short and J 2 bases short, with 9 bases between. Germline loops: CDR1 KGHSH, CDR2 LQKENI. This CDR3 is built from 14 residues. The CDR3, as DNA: TGTGCCAGCTCACCGGGACTTTCCACAGATACGCAGTATTTT. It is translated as CASSPGLSTDTQYF.

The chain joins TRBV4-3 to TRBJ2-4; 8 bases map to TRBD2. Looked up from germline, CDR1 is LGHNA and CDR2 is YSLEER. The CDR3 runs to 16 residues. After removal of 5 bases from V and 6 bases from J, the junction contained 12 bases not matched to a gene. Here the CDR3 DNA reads TGCGCCAGCAGCTATACTCCCGGGGGGGGAGTAAACATTCAGTACTTC. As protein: CASSYTPGGGVNIQYF.

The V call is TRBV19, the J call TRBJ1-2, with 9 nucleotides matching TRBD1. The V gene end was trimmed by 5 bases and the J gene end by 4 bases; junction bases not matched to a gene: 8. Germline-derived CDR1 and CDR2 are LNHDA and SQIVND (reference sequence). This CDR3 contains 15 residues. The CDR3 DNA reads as TGTGCCAGTAGTGCCGTGGACAGGGGCGGCTATGGCTACACCTTC. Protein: CASSAVDRGGYGYTF.

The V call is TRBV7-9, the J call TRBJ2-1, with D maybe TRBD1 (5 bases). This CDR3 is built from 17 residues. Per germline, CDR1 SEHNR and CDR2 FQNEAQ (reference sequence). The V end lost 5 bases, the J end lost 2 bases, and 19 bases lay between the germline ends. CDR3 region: CASSPKFRVRPYNEQFF. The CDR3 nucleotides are TGTGCCAGCAGCCCAAAGTTCAGGGTACGACCCTACAATGAGCAGTTCTTC. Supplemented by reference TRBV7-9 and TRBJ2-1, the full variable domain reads DTGVSQNPRHKITKRGQNVTFRCDPISEHNRLYWYRQTLGQGPEFLTYFQNEAQLEKSRLLSDRFSAERPKGSFSTLEIQRTEQGDSAMYLCASSPKFRVRPYNEQFFGPGTRLTVL.

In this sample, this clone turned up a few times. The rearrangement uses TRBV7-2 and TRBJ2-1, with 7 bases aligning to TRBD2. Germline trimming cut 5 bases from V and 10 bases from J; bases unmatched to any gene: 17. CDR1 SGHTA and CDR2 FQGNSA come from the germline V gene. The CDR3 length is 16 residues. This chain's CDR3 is CASSPASVGGRGEQFF. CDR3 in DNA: TGTGCCAGCAGCCCGGCCAGCGTCGGCGGGAGAGGAGAGCAGTTCTTC.

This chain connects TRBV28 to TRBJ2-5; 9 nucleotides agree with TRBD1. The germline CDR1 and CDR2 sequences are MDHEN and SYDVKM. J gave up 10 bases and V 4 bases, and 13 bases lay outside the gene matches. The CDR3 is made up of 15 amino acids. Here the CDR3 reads CASSSSRTGAVVQYF. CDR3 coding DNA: TGTGCCAGCAGTTCCTCCCGGACAGGGGCCGTGGTCCAGTACTTC.

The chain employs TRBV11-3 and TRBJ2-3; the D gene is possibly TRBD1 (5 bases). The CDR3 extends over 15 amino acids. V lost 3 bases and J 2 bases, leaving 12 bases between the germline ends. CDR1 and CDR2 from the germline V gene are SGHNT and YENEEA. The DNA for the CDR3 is TGTGCCAGCAGCTTTGGGGCGCAACCCACAGATACGCAGTATTTT. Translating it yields CASSFGAQPTDTQYF.

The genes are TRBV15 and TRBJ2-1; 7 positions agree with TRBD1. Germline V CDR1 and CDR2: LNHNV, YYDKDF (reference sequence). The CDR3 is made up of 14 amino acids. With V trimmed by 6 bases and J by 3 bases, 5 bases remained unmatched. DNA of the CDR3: TGTGCCACCAGAGACAGGGAATTCTACAATGAGCAGTTCTTC. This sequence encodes CATRDREFYNEQFF.

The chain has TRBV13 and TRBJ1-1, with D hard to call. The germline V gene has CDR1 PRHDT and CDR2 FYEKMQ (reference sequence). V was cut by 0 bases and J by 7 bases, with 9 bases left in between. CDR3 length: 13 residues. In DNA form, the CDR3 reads TGTGCCAGCAGCTTAGGCTGGCAGTATGAAGCTTTCTTT. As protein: CASSLGWQYEAFF. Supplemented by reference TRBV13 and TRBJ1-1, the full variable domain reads AAGVIQSPRHLIKEKRETATLKCYPIPRHDTVYWYQQGPGQDPQFLISFYEKMQSDKGSIPDRFSAQQFSDYHSELNMSSLELGDSALYFCASSLGWQYEAFFGQGTRLTVV.